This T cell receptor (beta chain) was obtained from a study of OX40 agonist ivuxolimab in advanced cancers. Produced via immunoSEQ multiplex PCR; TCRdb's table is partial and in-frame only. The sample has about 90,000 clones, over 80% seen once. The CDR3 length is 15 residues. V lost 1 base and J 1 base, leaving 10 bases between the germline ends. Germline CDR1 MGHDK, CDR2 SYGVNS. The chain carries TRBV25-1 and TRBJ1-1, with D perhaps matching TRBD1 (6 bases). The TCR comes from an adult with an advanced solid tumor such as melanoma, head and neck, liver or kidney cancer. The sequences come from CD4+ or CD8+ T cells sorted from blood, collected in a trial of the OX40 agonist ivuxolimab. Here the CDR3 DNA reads TGTGCCAGCAGTGAATTATCACAGGGGAACACTGAAGCTTTCTTT. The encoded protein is CASSELSQGNTEAFF.